The 11 T cell receptor beta chains given below trace back to one sample, sequenced in a study of identical twins. Via MiXCR, TCRdb re-called the 5' RACE reads, giving one row per CDR3 protein. The sample has fewer than 250,000 distinct CDR3 sequences; 7.5% are singletons. In addition, the sample was reused for a study of yellow fever vaccine responses in identical twins.

Sample: CD8+ T cells sorted from blood. The receptor set was obtained from a woman under 30 in good health.

This clonotype was detected ten times or more. The CDR3 DNA reads TGCGCCAGCAGCATCCGACTAGCGGCTAGCCAAGAGACCCAGTACTTC. Translated, it gives CASSIRLAASQETQYF. This chain connects TRBV5-1 to TRBJ2-5; 9 nucleotides agree with TRBD2. The germline gives CDR1 SGHRS, CDR2 YFSETQ. The CDR3 covers 16 residues. Trimming cost V 4 bases and J 1 base; bases outside gene matches: 8.

This clonotype has more than one count but fewer than ten. The chain employs TRBV20-1 and TRBJ2-1, with 8 bases lining up with TRBD2. V was clipped by 0 bases and J by 9 bases; unmatched bases: 10. Germline V gives CDR1 DFQATT, CDR2 SNEGSKA (reference sequence). This CDR3 is built from 15 residues. The CDR3 DNA follows: TGCAGTGCTAGAGATTTTACGGGAGGGCATCTTGAGCAGTTCTTC. Encoded protein: CSARDFTGGHLEQFF.

This clonotype has only a few counts. The rearrangement uses TRBV4-1 and TRBJ2-7, with 10 bases aligning to TRBD1. The length of the CDR3 is 15 residues. The V gene end was trimmed by 4 bases and the J gene end by 0 bases; junction bases not matched to a gene: 3. CDR1 MGHRA and CDR2 YSYEKL come from the germline V gene. The CDR3 bases are TGCGCCAGCAGCCCGGGACAGGGGAACTCCTACGAGCAGTACGTC. It specifies CASSPGQGNSYEQYV.

This clonotype has a count of ten or more. The rearrangement links TRBV2 to TRBJ2-5; TRBD2 matches 7 bases. V dropped 5 bases and J dropped 2; count of bases not matched to a gene: 8. CDR1 and CDR2 from the germline V gene are SNHLY and FYNNEI. The CDR3 spans 15 residues. The DNA for the CDR3 is TGTGCCAGCAGTATCAGTCTAGCGGATCAAGAGACCCAGTACTTC. Translating gives CASSISLADQETQYF.

This chain uses TRBV27 with TRBJ2-1, with a weak D call TRBD2 (5 bases). V was shortened by 3 bases and J by 3 bases, with 12 bases between the two germline ends. Germline V lookup: CDR1 MNHEY, CDR2 SMNVEV (reference sequence). CDR3 length equals 15 residues. The CDR3 loop is CASSLSGSNYNEQFF. CDR3 DNA sequence: TGTGCCAGCAGTTTGTCGGGATCGAACTACAATGAGCAGTTCTTC.

This clonotype showed up just a few times. The V call is TRBV24-1, the J call TRBJ2-1, with D unclear. The V gene lost 12 bases and the J gene lost 7 bases, with 15 bases spanning the gap. Germline-derived CDR1 and CDR2 are KGHDR and SFDVKD. This CDR3 has 12 residues. CDR3 coding DNA: TGTGCCCCTTGGAAATCAAGGAATGAGCAGTTCTTC. It translates to CAPWKSRNEQFF.

The sample holds many counts of this clonotype. The rearrangement joins TRBV28 to TRBJ2-2; no clear D. Germline CDR1 and CDR2: MDHEN and SYDVKM. Trimming pared 8 bases from V and 1 base from J, leaving 8 bases between. The CDR3 extends over 13 amino acids. The CDR3 loop is CASGKQNTGELFF. CDR3 DNA: TGTGCCAGCGGAAAACAGAACACCGGGGAGCTGTTTTTT.

This clonotype was observed a few times. The chain combines TRBV7-8 with TRBJ1-2, with D possibly being TRBD1 (5 bases). Per the germline V gene, CDR1 is SGHVS and CDR2 is FQNEAQ. The CDR3 covers 11 residues. V lost 5 bases to trimming and J lost 6 bases, with 7 bases between them. The CDR3 coding sequence is TGTGCCAGCAGCGGGGCGGATGGCTACACCTTC. It encodes CASSGADGYTF.

This clonotype was seen more than once but under ten times. The J gene is TRBJ1-1, the V gene TRBV7-9; no clear D. Germline CDR1 and CDR2: SEHNR and FQNEAQ (reference sequence). The CDR3 sequence is 16 residues long. Trimming stripped 4 bases from V and 1 base from J, with 16 bases between. As DNA, the CDR3 is TGTGCCAGCAGCTGGGCCGCCGCGACGGGGAACACTGAAGCTTTCTTT. Its translation is CASSWAAATGNTEAFF.

There are many counts of this clonotype. The chain joins TRBV20-1 to TRBJ2-1; maybe TRBD1 (6 bases). Trimming pared 3 bases from V and 0 bases from J, leaving 12 bases between. The CDR3 sequence is 15 residues long. Looked up from germline, CDR1 is DFQATT and CDR2 is SNEGSKA (reference sequence). CDR3 bases: TGCAGTGCTAGGTCGGACAGCCACTCCTACAATGAGCAGTTCTTC. Translating gives CSARSDSHSYNEQFF.

In its sample, this clonotype was seen many times. The chain recombines TRBV9 with TRBJ2-1, with D perhaps TRBD2 (6 bases). CDR1 and CDR2 from the germline V gene are SGDLS and YYNGEE. Trimming pared 0 bases from V and 5 bases from J, leaving 15 bases between. The CDR3 is made up of 16 amino acids. The CDR3 loop reads CASSVGDGGDHNEQFF. The CDR3 nucleotides read TGTGCCAGCAGCGTAGGGGACGGGGGAGACCACAATGAGCAGTTCTTC. Complete variable domain (other parts from reference TRBV9 and TRBJ2-1): DSGVTQTPKHLITATGQRVTLRCSPRSGDLSVYWYQQSLDQGLQFLIQYYNGEERAKGNILERFSAQQFPDLHSELNLSSLELGDSALYFCASSVGDGGDHNEQFFGPGTRLTVL.